The 22 T cell receptor beta chains below were found in one sample sequenced in a study of shared T cell receptors in the human thymus (dated by TCRdb to 2020 to 2023). The library was built by means of the immunoSEQ multiplex PCR assay. Here the immuneACCESS table is served through TCRdb, limited to in-frame sequences with V and J called. Missing clones are a known gap in these copies; in checked studies unresolved V genes cover under half, and the rest lacks a known reason. For this sample the table gives some 660,000 clones, of which about 90% were detected only once. The ten biggest clones cover approximately 0.0097% of the sample. These records were also assigned to another study, of human thymus T cells.

The sequenced sample consisted of thymocytes. The receptors were sampled from a boy in the first two years of life with a congenital heart defect. Donor details come from another sample of the same person, matched by shared clones.

This clone was seen just once. The genes are TRBV5-1 and TRBJ2-1; 7 positions agree with TRBD2. CDR3 length: 16 amino acids. Trimming removed 4 bases from V and 2 bases from J; junction bases left unmatched: 9. Looked up from germline, CDR1 is SGHRS and CDR2 is YFSETQ. The CDR3 is CASSRQQRGAYNEQFF. In DNA, the CDR3 is TGCGCCAGCAGCAGACAGCAGCGGGGAGCCTACAATGAGCAGTTCTTC.

Concerning this clone itself: Compared with germline, one end of the junction differs, possibly owing to a read error. This chain uses TRBV6-6 with TRBJ2-6; the D gene is possibly TRBD1 (5 bases). Germline CDR1 and CDR2: MNHNY and SVGAGI (reference sequence). This CDR3 contains 16 residues. The CDR3 spells CASPLRPLPGANVPTF. CDR3 nucleotide sequence: TGTGCCAGCCCCTTACGACCCCTACCTGGGGCCAACGTCCCGACTTTC.

The CDR3 region is CAIRTREGPTGELFF. The CDR3, as DNA: TGTGCCATCAGGACGCGGGAGGGCCCCACCGGGGAGCTGTTTTTT. V and J are TRBV10-3 and TRBJ2-2, with TRBD2 matching 9 bases. CDR1 is ENHRY, CDR2 SYGVKD, per germline. The CDR3 has 15 amino acids. Trimming took 6 bases from V and 4 from J; bases not matched to a gene: 6.

The gene calls are TRBV19 and TRBJ2-7; D might be TRBD2 (5 bases). The CDR3 totals 17 residues. Trimming took 5 bases from V and 3 from J, leaving 23 bases between them. The germline V gene encodes CDR1 LNHDA and CDR2 SQIVND (reference sequence). CDR3 in amino acids: CASSVAHAGSTVYEQYF. The CDR3 DNA reads as TGTGCCAGTAGTGTCGCCCACGCGGGTTCAACGGTCTACGAGCAGTACTTC.

This clone came up a few times. V gene TRBV4-3 combines with J gene TRBJ1-4, with D tentatively TRBD1 (5 bases). CDR1 is LGHNA and CDR2 is YSLEER in the germline V gene. This CDR3 contains 20 residues. Trimming took off 4 bases at V and 8 bases at J, with 32 bases between the two ends. Written as DNA, the CDR3 is TGCGCCAGCAGCCCCCCACCAGGGATGGGCCGGACCCCAAGATTGGAAAAACTGTTTTTT. Amino acid sequence: CASSPPPGMGRTPRLEKLFF.

The gene calls are TRBV28 and TRBJ1-2; 8 positions match TRBD1. The CDR3 totals 13 residues. J was trimmed by 6 bases and V by 5 bases; bases with no gene match: 5. The germline V gene encodes CDR1 MDHEN and CDR2 SYDVKM. The CDR3 region is CASSPPGGHGYTF. The DNA for the CDR3 is TGTGCCAGCAGTCCGCCAGGGGGCCATGGCTACACCTTC.

The rearrangement uses TRBV5-6 and TRBJ1-1; 10 nucleotides agree with TRBD1. Germline assignment: CDR1 SGHDT and CDR2 YYEEEE. V dropped 1 base and J dropped 4; count of bases not matched to a gene: 10. The CDR3 has 17 amino acids. In DNA, the CDR3 is TGTGCCAGCAGCTTGACGGGGACAGGGGATAGGAGCACTGAAGCTTTCTTT. Translating it yields CASSLTGTGDRSTEAFF.

V is TRBV6-1 and J is TRBJ2-7; 8 nucleotides align to TRBD2. Germline-derived CDR1 and CDR2 are MNHNS and SASEGT. The CDR3 consists of 15 residues. V shed 1 base and J 0 bases; nucleotides not matched to a gene: 2. In DNA form, the CDR3 reads TGTGCCAGCAGTGAAGAGCGGGAGTTCTCCTACGAGCAGTACTTC. The encoded protein is CASSEEREFSYEQYF.

V usage is TRBV30 and J usage is TRBJ1-4, with TRBD1 as a possible D gene (6 bases). This CDR3 contains 14 residues. V dropped 5 bases and J dropped 5 bases, with 15 bases sitting between them. CDR1 is GTSNPN and CDR2 is SVGIG in the germline V gene (reference sequence). The CDR3 reads CAWGWGPLNEKLFF. DNA for the CDR3: TGTGCCTGGGGGTGGGGGCCACTCAATGAAAAACTGTTTTTT. Supplemented by reference TRBV30 and TRBJ1-4, the full variable domain reads SQTIHQWPATLVQPVGSPLSLECTVEGTSNPNLYWYRQAAGRGLQLLFYSVGIGQISSEVPQNLSASRPQDRQFILSSKKLLLSDSGFYLCAWGWGPLNEKLFFGSGTQLSVL.

Details on this clone: One end of the junction varies from germline; a read error may be responsible. This rearrangement joins TRBV5-4 to TRBJ1-6; 8 positions agree with TRBD1. Per germline, CDR1 SGHNT and CDR2 YYREEE (reference sequence). The length of the CDR3 is 13 residues. CDR3 bases: TGTGCCAGCAGCTTGGGACAGGGGACCTCCTCCAGCTTT. Its translation is CASSLGQGTSSSF.

V is TRBV6-6 and J is TRBJ2-7; possibly TRBD2 for D (5 bases). From germline, CDR1 is MNHNY and CDR2 SVGAGI (reference sequence). This CDR3 is built from 15 residues. The germline V and J ends were trimmed by 4 bases and 0 bases, with 13 bases remaining between them. Here the CDR3 reads CASSCLEGFSYEQYF. CDR3 in DNA: TGTGCCAGCAGTTGTCTTGAGGGTTTCTCCTACGAGCAGTACTTC.

This sequence joins TRBV7-8 and TRBJ2-7, with 11 bases fitting TRBD1. The junction had 18 bases not matched to a gene; V was cut back by 2 bases and J by 6 bases. The CDR3 is made up of 19 amino acids. Germline values: CDR1 SGHVS, CDR2 FQNEAQ. The CDR3 region is CASSLNFGDYGTGGGEQYF. The CDR3 DNA reads TGTGCCAGCAGCTTAAATTTTGGTGATTATGGGACAGGGGGGGGCGAGCAGTACTTC.

V and J are TRBV19 and TRBJ1-2; 7 nucleotides align to TRBD1. Germline V gene data show CDR1 as LNHDA and CDR2 as SQIVND (reference sequence). CDR3 length: 14 residues. Trimming cost V 6 bases and J 3 bases; bases outside gene matches: 7. The CDR3 is CASRPRDRYYGYTF. CDR3 nucleotides: TGTGCCAGTAGACCCAGGGACAGATACTATGGCTACACCTTC.

The V and J genes are TRBV28 and TRBJ1-5; TRBD1 might be the D (5 bases). Germline V gene sequence: CDR1 MDHEN, CDR2 SYDVKM. The CDR3 loop spans 15 amino acids. V was clipped by 4 bases and J by 9 bases, with 19 bases between them. This chain's CDR3 is CASSWPRVYSRPQHF. The CDR3 coding sequence is TGTGCCAGCAGTTGGCCCAGGGTATACAGTCGGCCCCAGCATTTT.

This clone was picked up a small number of times. V gene TRBV5-6 combines with J gene TRBJ1-1, with D tentatively TRBD1 (6 bases). CDR1 SGHDT and CDR2 YYEEEE come from the germline V gene. The CDR3 contains 15 residues. The ends were cut back, 4 bases at V and 1 base at J, with 14 bases in the middle. The CDR3 reads CASSVVTQGNTEAFF. The CDR3 DNA follows: TGTGCCAGCAGCGTAGTAACACAGGGGAACACTGAAGCTTTCTTT.

This rearrangement joins TRBV7-9 to TRBJ2-5; 9 bases map to TRBD1. J was trimmed by 0 bases and V by 5 bases; bases with no gene match: 10. The CDR3 loop spans 17 amino acids. Germline V gene lookup returns CDR1 SEHNR and CDR2 FQNEAQ (reference sequence). The CDR3 here is CASSRTGAPPDQETQYF. The DNA of the CDR3 is TGTGCCAGCAGCAGGACAGGGGCCCCCCCGGACCAAGAGACCCAGTACTTC.

The chain couples TRBV6-1 to TRBJ2-3; 7 nucleotides match TRBD2. J was trimmed by 0 bases and V by 7 bases; bases with no gene match: 4. CDR3 length: 14 amino acids. Germline V gene data show CDR1 as MNHNS and CDR2 as SASEGT. In DNA, the CDR3 is TGTGCCAGCATCAAGGGAGGGAGCACAGATACGCAGTATTTT. It yields the protein CASIKGGSTDTQYF.

The table lists this clone with a count of one. The V call is TRBV5-8, the J call TRBJ2-7; 8 bases line up with TRBD1. CDR3 size: 15 residues. Per germline, CDR1 SGHTS and CDR2 YDEGEE. V shed 1 base, J shed 3 bases, and the junction held 6 bases outside the gene matches. The CDR3 bases are TGTGCCAGCAGCTTGCCGGACAGGGTCGACTACGAGCAGTACTTC. Protein: CASSLPDRVDYEQYF.

This rearrangement joins TRBV7-9 to TRBJ1-1; TRBD1 is a possible D gene (6 bases). V was cut by 5 bases and J by 6 bases, with 19 bases left in between. The germline gives CDR1 SEHNR, CDR2 FQNEAQ (reference sequence). This CDR3 has 15 amino acids. Written as DNA, the CDR3 is TGTGCCAGCAGCATGAGACAGGACACTCTGTCTGAAGCTTTCTTT. It translates to CASSMRQDTLSEAFF. Drawing the rest from reference TRBV7-9 and TRBJ1-1, the complete variable domain is DTGVSQNPRHKITKRGQNVTFRCDPISEHNRLYWYRQTLGQGPEFLTYFQNEAQLEKSRLLSDRFSAERPKGSFSTLEIQRTEQGDSAMYLCASSMRQDTLSEAFFGQGTRLTVV.

The V gene is TRBV5-5, the J gene TRBJ2-1; 9 positions agree with TRBD2. The germline V gene has CDR1 SGHKS and CDR2 YYEKEE (reference sequence). Trimming took 4 bases from V and 3 from J; bases not matched to a gene: 5. The CDR3 totals 15 residues. CDR3 region: CASSTTSGLYNEQFF. CDR3 DNA sequence: TGTGCCAGCAGCACTACTAGCGGGCTCTACAATGAGCAGTTCTTC.

The rearrangement joins TRBV25-1 to TRBJ2-1; D is possibly TRBD2 (5 bases). Trimming shortened V by 2 bases and J by 8 bases, and 13 bases separated the two germline ends. This CDR3 has 14 amino acids. Germline CDR1 and CDR2: MGHDK and SYGVNS. The CDR3 loop is CASSERGSRDEQFF. CDR3 bases: TGTGCCAGCAGTGAACGTGGGAGTAGGGATGAGCAGTTCTTC.

CDR3 protein: CASSPPGQGDNEQFF. CDR3 nucleotide sequence: TGCGCCAGCAGCCCACCGGGACAGGGCGACAATGAGCAGTTCTTC. The chain is built from TRBV4-3 and TRBJ2-1, with 9 bases lining up with TRBD1. The CDR3 runs 15 residues. Germline V lookup: CDR1 LGHNA, CDR2 YSLEER. The V segment lost 4 bases and the J segment 5 bases; nucleotides outside the gene matches: 6.